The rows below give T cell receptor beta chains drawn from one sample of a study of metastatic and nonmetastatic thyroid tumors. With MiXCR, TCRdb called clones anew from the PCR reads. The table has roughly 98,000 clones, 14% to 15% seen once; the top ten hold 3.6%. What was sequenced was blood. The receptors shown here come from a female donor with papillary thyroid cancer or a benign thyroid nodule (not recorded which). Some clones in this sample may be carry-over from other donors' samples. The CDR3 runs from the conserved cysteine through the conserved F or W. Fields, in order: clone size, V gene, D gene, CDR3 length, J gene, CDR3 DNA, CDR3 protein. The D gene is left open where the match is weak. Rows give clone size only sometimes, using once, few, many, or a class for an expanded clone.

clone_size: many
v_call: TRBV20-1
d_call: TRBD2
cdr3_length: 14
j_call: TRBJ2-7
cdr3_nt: TGCAGTGCTATACCGGGACTAGGAGTCTACGAGCAGTACTTC
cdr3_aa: CSAIPGLGVYEQYF

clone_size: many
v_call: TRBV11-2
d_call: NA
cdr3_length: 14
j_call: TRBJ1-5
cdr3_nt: TGTGCCAGCAGCCCGGGACCCAGCAATCAGCCCCAGCATTTT
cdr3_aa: CASSPGPSNQPQHF

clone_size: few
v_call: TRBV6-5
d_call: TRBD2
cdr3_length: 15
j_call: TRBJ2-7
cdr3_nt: TGTGCCAGCAGTTACTCTGCGGGAGGATCCTACGAGCAGTACTTC
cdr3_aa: CASSYSAGGSYEQYF

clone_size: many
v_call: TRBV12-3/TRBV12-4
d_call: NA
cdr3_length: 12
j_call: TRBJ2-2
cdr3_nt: TGTGCCAGCAGTTTCCGCCACGGGGAGCTGTTTTTT
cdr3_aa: CASSFRHGELFF

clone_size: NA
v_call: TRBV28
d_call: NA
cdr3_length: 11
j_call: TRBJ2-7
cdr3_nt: TGTGCCAGCAGTGGAGGGAACGAGCAGTACTTC
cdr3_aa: CASSGGNEQYF

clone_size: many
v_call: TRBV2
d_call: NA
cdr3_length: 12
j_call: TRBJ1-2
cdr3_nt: TGTGCCACCCTCAGCGGGCCTTATGGCTACACCTTC
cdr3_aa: CATLSGPYGYTF

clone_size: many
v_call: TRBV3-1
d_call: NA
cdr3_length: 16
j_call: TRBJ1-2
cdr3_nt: TGTGCCAGCAGCCCCGAGGGAGGGGGGCTCCTCTATGGCTACACCTTC
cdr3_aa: CASSPEGGGLLYGYTF

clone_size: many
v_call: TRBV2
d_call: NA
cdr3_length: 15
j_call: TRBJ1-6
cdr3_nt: TGTGCCAGCAGTGAAGGGGCCACGGATAATTCACCCCTCCACTTT
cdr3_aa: CASSEGATDNSPLHF

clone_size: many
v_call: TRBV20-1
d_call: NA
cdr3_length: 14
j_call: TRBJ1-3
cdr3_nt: TGCAGTGCTAGCTCGGATTCCTCTGGAAACACCATATATTTT
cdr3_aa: CSASSDSSGNTIYF

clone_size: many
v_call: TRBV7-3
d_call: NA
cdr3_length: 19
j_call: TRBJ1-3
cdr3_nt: TGTGCCAGCAGCTTAAGCCAGGCCAGGGTGACCGAATCTGGAAACACCATATATTTT
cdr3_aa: CASSLSQARVTESGNTIYF

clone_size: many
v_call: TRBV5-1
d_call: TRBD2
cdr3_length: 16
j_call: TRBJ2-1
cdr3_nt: TGCGCCAGCAGCTTGGAGGGACTAGCGGGGTACAATGAGCAGTTCTTC
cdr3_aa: CASSLEGLAGYNEQFF

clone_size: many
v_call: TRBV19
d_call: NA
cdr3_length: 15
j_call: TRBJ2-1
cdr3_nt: TGTGCCAGTAGGGAGGGACGGTTTTCCTACAATGAGCAGTTCTTC
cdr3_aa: CASREGRFSYNEQFF

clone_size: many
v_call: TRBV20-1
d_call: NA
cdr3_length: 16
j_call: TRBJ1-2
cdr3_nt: TGCAGTGCTAGGGGGGAAAGGGCCGGGCCGGTCTATGGCTACACCTTC
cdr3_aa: CSARGERAGPVYGYTF

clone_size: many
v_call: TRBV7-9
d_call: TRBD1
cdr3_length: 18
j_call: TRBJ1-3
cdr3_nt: TGTGCCAGCAGCTCACTACGTTGGGGACAGCGATCTGGAAACACCATATATTTT
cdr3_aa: CASSSLRWGQRSGNTIYF

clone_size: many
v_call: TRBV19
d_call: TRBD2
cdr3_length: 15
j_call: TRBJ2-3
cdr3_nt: TGTGCCAGTAGCCCTCTAGCGGGGGGGTTCGATACGCAGTATTTT
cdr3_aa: CASSPLAGGFDTQYF